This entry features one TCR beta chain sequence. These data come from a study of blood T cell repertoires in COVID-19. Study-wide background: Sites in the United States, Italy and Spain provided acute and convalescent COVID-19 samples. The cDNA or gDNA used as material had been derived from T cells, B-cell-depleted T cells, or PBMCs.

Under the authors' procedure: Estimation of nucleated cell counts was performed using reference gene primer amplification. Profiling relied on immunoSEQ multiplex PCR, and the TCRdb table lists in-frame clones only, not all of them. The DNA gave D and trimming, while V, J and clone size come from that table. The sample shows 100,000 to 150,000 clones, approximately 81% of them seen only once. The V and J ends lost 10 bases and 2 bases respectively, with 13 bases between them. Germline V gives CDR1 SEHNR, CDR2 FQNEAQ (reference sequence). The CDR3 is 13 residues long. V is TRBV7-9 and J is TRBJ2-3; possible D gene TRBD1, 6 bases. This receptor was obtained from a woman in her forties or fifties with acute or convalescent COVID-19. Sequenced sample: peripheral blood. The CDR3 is CATPDSPTDTQYF. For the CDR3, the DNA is TGTGCCACCCCGGACAGCCCCACAGATACGCAGTATTTT.